The 30 T cell receptor beta chains below all came from one sample that was sequenced in a study of CD8 T cells in ankylosing spondylitis. Study-wide findings and caveats: Seemingly characteristic of ankylosing spondylitis blood was a TCR beta motif consisting of about 8 highly homologous variants.

TCRdb reprocessed the 5' RACE reads via MiXCR and lists one record per CDR3 protein. Of hundreds of thousands of distinct CDR3 sequences detected, about 15% appear once; the ten largest clones hold over 1%. Their antigens are not known. Source material: blood, either unsorted or a sorted T cell fraction (not recorded which). These receptors all stem from a male donor with ankylosing spondylitis.

This clonotype was recorded a few times. The CDR3 sequence: CASSLQASGDYTDTQYF. The CDR3 DNA follows: TGCGCCAGCAGCCTGCAGGCGAGCGGAGATTACACAGATACGCAGTATTTT. The chain joins TRBV4-1 to TRBJ2-3; possible D gene TRBD2, 5 bases. Trimming stripped 4 bases from V and 2 bases from J, with 19 bases between. CDR1 and CDR2 (germline): MGHRA, YSYEKL. This CDR3 contains 17 residues.

This chain connects TRBV5-5 to TRBJ1-1; weak D call: TRBD1 (5 bases). Trimming stripped 1 base from V and 1 base from J, with 17 bases between. The CDR3 runs to 17 residues. Per the germline V gene, CDR1 is SGHKS and CDR2 is YYEKEE (reference sequence). As DNA, the CDR3 is TGTGCCAGCAGCTTGATCCGGGGGGGACTTGCGAACACTGAAGCTTTCTTT. This translates into CASSLIRGGLANTEAFF. Looking up the rest from reference TRBV5-5 and TRBJ1-1 gives the full variable domain: DAGVTQSPTHLIKTRGQQVTLRCSPISGHKSVSWYQQVLGQGPQFIFQYYEKEERGRGNFPDRFSARQFPNYSSELNVNALLLGDSALYLCASSLIRGGLANTEAFFGQGTRLTVV.

This clonotype has at least ten counts. The chain combines TRBV6-2 or TRBV6-3 with TRBJ2-7, with D unclear. V was trimmed by 2 bases and J by 1 base, leaving 9 bases between them. Germline V gene data show CDR1 as MNHEY and CDR2 as SVGEGT. The CDR3 covers 14 residues. CDR3 protein: CASSYPSPSYEQYF. The CDR3 DNA reads TGTGCCAGCAGTTACCCCTCGCCATCCTACGAGCAGTACTTC.

At least ten counts were recorded for this clonotype. The CDR3 sequence: CASSDGLAVQYF. Here the CDR3 DNA reads TGTGCCAGCAGTGACGGACTAGCGGTGCAGTACTTC. The chain has TRBV25-1 and TRBJ2-7, with 10 bases aligning to TRBD2. The V gene's germline CDR1 is MGHDK and CDR2 SYGVNS. Losses at the gene ends were 3 bases for V and 9 bases for J; bases not matched to a gene: 2. The CDR3 loop spans 12 amino acids.

The gene calls are TRBV5-1 and TRBJ2-1; TRBD2 aligns across 7 bases. Germline lookup yields CDR1 SGHRS and CDR2 YFSETQ. J gave up 5 bases and V 3 bases, and 5 bases lay outside the gene matches. The CDR3 consists of 14 residues. The CDR3 loop reads CASSSTSANNEQFF. CDR3 DNA sequence: TGCGCCAGCAGCTCTACTAGCGCAAACAATGAGCAGTTCTTC.

The table lists this clonotype with many counts. This chain connects TRBV3-1 to TRBJ2-7, with D perhaps TRBD2 (6 bases). Looked up from germline, CDR1 is LGHDT and CDR2 is YNNKEL (reference sequence). V was trimmed by 0 bases and J by 1 base, leaving 13 bases between them. The CDR3 totals 16 residues. CDR3 sequence: CASSQDLGRGSYEQYF. The DNA for the CDR3 is TGTGCCAGCAGCCAAGATCTTGGACGGGGGTCCTACGAGCAGTACTTC.

This clonotype appeared many times. This chain links TRBV10-3 with TRBJ2-2; no definite D call. V shed 5 bases and J shed 0 bases, with 7 bases lying between them. CDR1 and CDR2 (germline): ENHRY, SYGVKD. CDR3 size: 14 residues. CDR3: CAISPNANTGELFF. In DNA form, the CDR3 reads TGTGCCATCAGTCCGAATGCGAACACCGGGGAGCTGTTTTTT.

This chain connects TRBV29-1 to TRBJ2-5, with no clear D. Per the germline V gene, CDR1 is SQVTM and CDR2 is ANQGSEA. The CDR3 totals 11 residues. Trimming stripped 6 bases from V and 5 bases from J, with 10 bases between. The CDR3 DNA reads as TGCAGCGTGTGGGTCGTGGAGACCCAGTACTTC. It is translated as CSVWVVETQYF. The full variable domain, completed using reference TRBV29-1 and TRBJ2-5, is SAVISQKPSRDICQRGTSLTIQCQVDSQVTMMFWYRQQPGQSLTLIATANQGSEATYESGFVIDKFPISRPNLTFSTLTVSNMSPEDSSIYLCSVWVVETQYFGPGTRLLVL.

This chain connects TRBV9 to TRBJ1-6; D uncertain. Germline-derived CDR1 and CDR2 are SGDLS and YYNGEE. V lost 2 bases and J 5 bases, leaving 8 bases between the germline ends. This CDR3 spans 14 amino acids. The CDR3 protein is CASSVYGDNSPLHF. The CDR3 coding sequence is TGTGCCAGCAGCGTTTATGGGGATAATTCACCCCTCCACTTT.

This sequence joins TRBV11-2 and TRBJ2-1; D possibly corresponds to TRBD2 (6 bases). This CDR3 spans 15 amino acids. Trimming took off 5 bases at V and 5 bases at J, with 16 bases between the two ends. Germline values: CDR1 SGHAT, CDR2 FQNNGV. This CDR3 reads CASSPQRATHNEQFF. In DNA, the CDR3 is TGTGCCAGCAGCCCTCAGCGGGCGACCCACAATGAGCAGTTCTTC.

The chain is built from TRBV20-1 and TRBJ1-4; 8 bases fit TRBD1. V was pared by 3 bases and J by 6 bases, with 9 bases of the junction left unmatched. Germline V gene sequence: CDR1 DFQATT, CDR2 SNEGSKA (reference sequence). The CDR3 consists of 15 residues. CDR3 amino acids: CSARTPGTGHEKLFF. Written as DNA, the CDR3 is TGCAGTGCTAGGACCCCCGGGACAGGTCATGAAAAACTGTTTTTT.

This clonotype occurred a few times. The gene calls are TRBV29-1 and TRBJ1-4; D is possibly TRBD1 (5 bases). Trimming cost V 7 bases and J 8 bases, with 14 bases left between them. This CDR3 is 12 amino acids long. Germline V gene lookup returns CDR1 SQVTM and CDR2 ANQGSEA. CDR3 region: CSAEAGSEKLFF. The CDR3 bases are TGCAGCGCCGAGGCAGGGAGCGAAAAACTGTTTTTT.

The V and J genes are TRBV10-3 and TRBJ2-1; 10 bases fit TRBD1. Germline assignment: CDR1 ENHRY and CDR2 SYGVKD. The CDR3 consists of 15 residues. V shed 3 bases and J 8 bases; nucleotides not matched to a gene: 7. The CDR3 coding sequence is TGTGCCATCAGTGAACCGGGACAGGGGCTTTATGAGCAGTTCTTC. Translating it yields CAISEPGQGLYEQFF.

This clonotype was seen more than once but under ten times. The genes are TRBV6-1 and TRBJ2-3, with D possibly matching TRBD2 (6 bases). V lost 7 bases to trimming and J lost 0 bases, with 14 bases between them. The CDR3 is 15 amino acids. Germline CDR1 reads MNHNS; CDR2 reads SASEGT. The CDR3 protein is CASTALGLSTDTQYF. The CDR3 DNA follows: TGTGCCAGCACAGCCCTGGGACTCAGCACAGATACGCAGTATTTT.

This clonotype was counted a few times. This rearrangement joins TRBV12-3 or TRBV12-4 to TRBJ2-3, with 10 nucleotides matching TRBD2. Trimming removed 6 bases from V and 1 base from J; junction bases left unmatched: 4. CDR3 size: 15 residues. As DNA, the CDR3 is TGTGCCAGCAGGGCGCTAGCGGGGGGCACAGATACGCAGTATTTT. The encoded protein is CASRALAGGTDTQYF.

The chain couples TRBV2 to TRBJ2-7; D may correspond to TRBD1 or TRBD2 (5 bases each). This CDR3 is 13 amino acids long. Germline CDR1 SNHLY, CDR2 FYNNEI. Between the trimmed V and J ends, which lost 4 bases and 2 bases, there was a span of 9 bases. The CDR3 is CASSGDQPYEQYF. CDR3 in DNA: TGTGCCAGCAGTGGGGACCAGCCCTACGAGCAGTACTTC.

This clonotype was counted many times. This chain connects TRBV12-3 or TRBV12-4 to TRBJ2-5; 9 bases are a match to TRBD1. This CDR3 has 15 amino acids. Losses at the gene ends were 6 bases for V and 5 bases for J; bases not matched to a gene: 10. The CDR3 DNA reads as TGTGCCAGCAGATCCGCGACAGGGGGGTCTGAGACCCAGTACTTC. It encodes CASRSATGGSETQYF.

CDR3 sequence (DNA): TGTGCCAGCAGCGTTGCTGTGAACACTGAAGCTTTCTTT. This codes for CASSVAVNTEAFF. The chain has TRBV9 and TRBJ1-1; D is ambiguous. The V gene's germline CDR1 is SGDLS and CDR2 YYNGEE. The CDR3 length is 13 residues. Trimming shortened V by 2 bases and J by 0 bases, and 5 bases separated the two germline ends.

This chain uses TRBV5-1 with TRBJ2-1; 11 bases fit TRBD2. The CDR3 extends over 15 amino acids. Germline values: CDR1 SGHRS, CDR2 YFSETQ. V lost 2 bases to trimming and J lost 4 bases; unmatched junction nucleotides: 2. CDR3 nucleotide sequence: TGCGCCAGCAGCTTACTAGCGGGAGAGTACAATGAGCAGTTCTTC. It codes for CASSLLAGEYNEQFF.

This clonotype was observed a few times. This rearrangement joins TRBV6-1 to TRBJ1-2; D is unresolved. This CDR3 is built from 14 residues. Germline CDR1 MNHNS, CDR2 SASEGT. V was pared by 4 bases and J by 4 bases, with 13 bases between. CDR3 DNA sequence: TGTGCCAGCAGTGTGAGGCAGTTACTCTATGGCTACACCTTC. Amino acids: CASSVRQLLYGYTF.

The chain employs TRBV2 and TRBJ2-1, with TRBD2 matching 11 bases. Germline V gene sequence: CDR1 SNHLY, CDR2 FYNNEI. The CDR3 is 15 residues long. V lost 7 bases and J lost 6; bases outside the gene matches: 8. The CDR3 loop reads CASTNRLAGRNEQFF. CDR3 nucleotides: TGTGCCAGCACGAATCGACTAGCGGGACGCAATGAGCAGTTCTTC.

This chain links TRBV7-2 with TRBJ2-7; D perhaps matches TRBD2 (6 bases). CDR3 size: 16 residues. Trimming stripped 5 bases from V and 2 bases from J, with 19 bases between. The germline CDR1 and CDR2 sequences are SGHTA and FQGNSA. CDR3 region: CASSPPRRGPTYEQYF. Here the CDR3 DNA reads TGTGCCAGCAGCCCGCCCCGGAGGGGCCCGACCTACGAGCAGTACTTC.

The sample holds a few counts of this clonotype. The rearrangement uses TRBV3-1 and TRBJ2-1; 8 bases are shared with TRBD1. The CDR3 covers 16 residues. V dropped 5 bases and J dropped 0; count of bases not matched to a gene: 6. In germline, CDR1 is LGHDT, CDR2 YNNKEL (reference sequence). CDR3 loop: CASSGRQGSSYNEQFF. DNA for the CDR3: TGTGCCAGCAGCGGGCGACAGGGGAGCTCCTACAATGAGCAGTTCTTC.

This clonotype has a single count. This sequence joins TRBV5-1 and TRBJ2-6; maybe TRBD1 (6 bases). The CDR3 has 16 amino acids. V shed 5 bases and J shed 2 bases, with 14 bases lying between them. Germline V lookup: CDR1 SGHRS, CDR2 YFSETQ. CDR3 sequence: CASRDSLAPGANVLTF. CDR3 in DNA: TGCGCCAGCAGGGACAGCCTAGCCCCTGGGGCCAACGTCCTGACTTTC.

The chain recombines TRBV12-3 or TRBV12-4 with TRBJ1-2, with no clear D. This CDR3 region has 16 residues. Trimming shortened V by 4 bases and J by 3 bases, and 18 bases separated the two germline ends. This CDR3 reads CASSSQTNLLYYGYTF. DNA of the CDR3: TGTGCCAGCAGTTCCCAAACCAACCTTTTATACTATGGCTACACCTTC.

The chain carries TRBV28 and TRBJ2-4; D tentatively reads TRBD1 or TRBD2 (5 bases each). V lost 1 base to trimming and J lost 0 bases, with 13 bases between them. From germline, CDR1 is MDHEN and CDR2 SYDVKM. The CDR3 length is 17 residues. The CDR3 bases are TGTGCCAGCAGTTTATTGGGGACCGGGGCAGCCAAAAACATTCAGTACTTC. This codes for CASSLLGTGAAKNIQYF.

Only a few counts were recorded for this clonotype. The chain joins TRBV29-1 to TRBJ1-1; D perhaps matches TRBD1 (6 bases). In germline, CDR1 is SQVTM, CDR2 ANQGSEA. There are 15 residues in the CDR3. Between the trimmed V and J ends, which lost 6 bases and 0 bases, there was a span of 17 bases. The CDR3 DNA reads TGCAGCGTCCGAGGTGGGGGGGGCATGAACACTGAAGCTTTCTTT. As protein: CSVRGGGGMNTEAFF.

V usage is TRBV6-1 and J usage is TRBJ2-3, with D tentatively TRBD2 (5 bases). V was clipped by 2 bases and J by 0 bases, with 12 bases between them. Germline-derived CDR1 and CDR2 are MNHNS and SASEGT. This CDR3 contains 16 residues. The CDR3 DNA is TGTGCCAGCAGTGAAAGGGCGGGTGGAAGCACAGATACGCAGTATTTT. Translated, it gives CASSERAGGSTDTQYF.

The table lists this clonotype with a few counts. The J gene is TRBJ1-2, the V gene TRBV4-1; TRBD1 is a possible D gene (6 bases). The CDR3 length is 14 residues. Looked up from germline, CDR1 is MGHRA and CDR2 is YSYEKL. V shed 0 bases and J shed 4 bases, with 9 bases lying between them. Here the CDR3 reads CASSQDNRAYGYTF. The CDR3 nucleotides are TGCGCCAGCAGCCAAGATAACAGGGCCTATGGCTACACCTTC.

A few counts support this clonotype. V and J are TRBV5-8 and TRBJ2-3; D gene unclear. This CDR3 contains 15 residues. V was shortened by 0 bases and J by 2 bases, with 10 bases between the two germline ends. Germline V gives CDR1 SGHTS, CDR2 YDEGEE. In DNA, the CDR3 is TGTGCCAGCAGCTTGGCCTTTATTTCCACAGATACGCAGTATTTT. Amino acids: CASSLAFISTDTQYF.